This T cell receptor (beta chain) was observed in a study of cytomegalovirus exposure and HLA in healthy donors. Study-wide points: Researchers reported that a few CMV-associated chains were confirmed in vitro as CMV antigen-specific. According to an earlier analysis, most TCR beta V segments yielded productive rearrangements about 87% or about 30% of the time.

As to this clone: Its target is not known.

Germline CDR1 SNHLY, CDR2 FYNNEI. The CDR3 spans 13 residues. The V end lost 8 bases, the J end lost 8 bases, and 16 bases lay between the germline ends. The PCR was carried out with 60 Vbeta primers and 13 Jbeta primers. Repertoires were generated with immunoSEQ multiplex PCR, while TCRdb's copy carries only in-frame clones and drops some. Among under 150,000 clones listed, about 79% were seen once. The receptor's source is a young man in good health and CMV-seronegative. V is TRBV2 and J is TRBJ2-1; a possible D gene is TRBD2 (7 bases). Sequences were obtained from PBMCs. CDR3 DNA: TGTGCCAGCGGGGGTTGGGGGGGCTATGAGCAGTTCTTC. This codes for CASGGWGGYEQFF.